This T cell receptor (beta chain) was sequenced in a study of spatial heterogeneity in lung cancer. Study-level background: There were consistently more beta-chain sequences detected than alpha-chain sequences. Averaged across combinations, each unique TCR and UMI pairing appeared more than ten times in raw reads, which were uncorrected.

Germline CDR1 reads SGHTA; CDR2 reads FQGNSA. Trimming cost V 9 bases and J 13 bases, with 9 bases left between them. This CDR3 has 8 amino acids. Every individual TCR cDNA molecule carried its own unique molecular identifier, which allowed correction of PCR and sequencing errors. TCRdb re-called the 5' RACE reads through MiXCR, storing one row per CDR3 protein. Of 1,500 to 2,500 distinct CDR3 sequences listed, 6.5% to 8.5% are singletons. This clonotype is medium-sized in the sample. Specified time point: sample taken at primary tumor resection. Sequencing covered unsorted whole RNA taken from tumor, nontumor lung or frozen PBMC.

The sample in question was normal lung tissue next to the tumor, obtained at surgery. The TCR originated in a male donor with early-stage non-small cell lung cancer. J is TRBJ1-1 and V is TRBV7-2; D gene uncertain. The CDR3 region has the DNA TGTGCCAGTCCTCGAGATTTCTTT. Protein product: CASPRDFF.